This is a list of T cell receptor beta chains from one sample in a study of T-cell memory formation after mild COVID-19. TCRdb itself ran the 5' RACE reads through MiXCR, one entry per CDR3 protein. The data show around 200,000 distinct CDR3 sequences, roughly 10% seen once. The sample consisted of PBMCs or a T cell subset sorted from them (not recorded which). These receptors were obtained from a young man who had mild COVID-19 (a few samples of this study predate the infection). Cell type and time point are not known. CDR3s include the opening cysteine and the closing phenylalanine or tryptophan. A D gene is named only where the DNA matches it firmly. The size field is filled for only some rows; it gives once, few, many or a size class.

cdr3_nt: TGTGCCAGCAGTAGTTCCGGGACTAGCGGCTCAGATACGCAGTATTTT; cdr3_aa: CASSSSGTSGSDTQYF; d_call: TRBD2; clone_size: many; j_call: TRBJ2-3; v_call: TRBV5-4
cdr3_nt: TGTGCCAGCAGCTTAGTAAGCAGGGAAAGTGGCTACACCTTC; cdr3_aa: CASSLVSRESGYTF; d_call: -; clone_size: -; j_call: TRBJ1-2; v_call: TRBV7-2
cdr3_nt: TGTGCCAGCAGTTTTAAAGGTCCCGCGTATTTT; cdr3_aa: CASSFKGPAYF; d_call: -; clone_size: many; j_call: TRBJ2-3; v_call: TRBV28
cdr3_nt: TGCAGTGCTTGGACTAGCGGGGGTCACGGAAAGACCCAGTACTTC; cdr3_aa: CSAWTSGGHGKTQYF; d_call: TRBD2; clone_size: few; j_call: TRBJ2-5; v_call: TRBV20-1
cdr3_nt: TGCGCCAGCAGCTTGGAGACAGCTTATAATTCACCCCTCCACTTT; cdr3_aa: CASSLETAYNSPLHF; d_call: -; clone_size: many; j_call: TRBJ1-6; v_call: TRBV5-1
cdr3_nt: TGTGCCAGCAGTTTACTTCAAGCGGGGGAGACCCAGTACTTC; cdr3_aa: CASSLLQAGETQYF; d_call: TRBD2; clone_size: -; j_call: TRBJ2-5; v_call: TRBV12-3/TRBV12-4
cdr3_nt: TGTGCCAGCAGCCCCCTTGTAGCGGGGGACACAGATACGCAGTATTTT; cdr3_aa: CASSPLVAGDTDTQYF; d_call: TRBD2; clone_size: -; j_call: TRBJ2-3; v_call: TRBV7-3
cdr3_nt: TGCAGTGCTGTTCTACCGACAGGAACCTATAATTCACCCCTCCACTTT; cdr3_aa: CSAVLPTGTYNSPLHF; d_call: -; clone_size: few; j_call: TRBJ1-6; v_call: TRBV20-1
cdr3_nt: TGTGCCAGCCTATTAGACTGGGCAGGGAACACTGAAGCTTTCTTT; cdr3_aa: CASLLDWAGNTEAFF; d_call: -; clone_size: many; j_call: TRBJ1-1; v_call: TRBV6-2/TRBV6-3
cdr3_nt: TGTGCCAGCAGTGAAGCGACAGGGAGTCAGCCCCAGCATTTT; cdr3_aa: CASSEATGSQPQHF; d_call: TRBD1; clone_size: -; j_call: TRBJ1-5; v_call: TRBV2
cdr3_nt: TGCGCCAGCAGAAGGACGGTGGAGACCCAGTACTTC; cdr3_aa: CASRRTVETQYF; d_call: -; clone_size: -; j_call: TRBJ2-5; v_call: TRBV5-1
cdr3_nt: TGTGCCAGCAGTTTACGAACAGGGAATTCGGCTGGCTACACCTTC; cdr3_aa: CASSLRTGNSAGYTF; d_call: -; clone_size: -; j_call: TRBJ1-2; v_call: TRBV27
cdr3_nt: TGCAGTGCTAGAGGGGGGACAGGGGCGACAGATACGCAGTATTTT; cdr3_aa: CSARGGTGATDTQYF; d_call: TRBD1; clone_size: -; j_call: TRBJ2-3; v_call: TRBV20-1
cdr3_nt: TGTGCCAGCAGTTACTCGAAGACGCTCCATCGTCGGACCCAGTACTTC; cdr3_aa: CASSYSKTLHRRTQYF; d_call: -; clone_size: -; j_call: TRBJ2-5; v_call: TRBV6-5
cdr3_nt: TGTGCCAGCAGCGTAGCTTCGGGAGCTGGAAACACCATATATTTT; cdr3_aa: CASSVASGAGNTIYF; d_call: -; clone_size: many; j_call: TRBJ1-3; v_call: TRBV9
cdr3_nt: TGCGCCAGCAGCTTGGTACCGGGACTGTCAAACAATGAGCAGTTCTTC; cdr3_aa: CASSLVPGLSNNEQFF; d_call: -; clone_size: -; j_call: TRBJ2-1; v_call: TRBV5-1
cdr3_nt: TGTGCCAGCAGTTACTGGGGAAGGAGGGAGACCCAGTACTTC; cdr3_aa: CASSYWGRRETQYF; d_call: -; clone_size: -; j_call: TRBJ2-5; v_call: TRBV6-2/TRBV6-3
cdr3_nt: TGTGCCAGCAGTTCTAGCGGGGACAGGGCCAAGAATGAGCAGTTCTTC; cdr3_aa: CASSSSGDRAKNEQFF; d_call: -; clone_size: few; j_call: TRBJ2-1; v_call: TRBV27
cdr3_nt: TGTGCCAGCAGCCATTCGACAGGGGGGCAGTCCGAGCAGTACTTC; cdr3_aa: CASSHSTGGQSEQYF; d_call: TRBD1; clone_size: few; j_call: TRBJ2-7; v_call: TRBV3-1
cdr3_nt: TGCAGCGTTGTCCGGGGGAGTGAGACCCAGTACTTC; cdr3_aa: CSVVRGSETQYF; d_call: -; clone_size: few; j_call: TRBJ2-5; v_call: TRBV29-1
cdr3_nt: TGTGCCAGCAGCCGGGGACACCTGAACACTGAAGCTTTCTTT; cdr3_aa: CASSRGHLNTEAFF; d_call: -; clone_size: many; j_call: TRBJ1-1; v_call: TRBV6-5
cdr3_nt: TGTGCCATCAGTGAGTCCGAGGGATCAGGGGGAGTCTATGGCTACACCTTC; cdr3_aa: CAISESEGSGGVYGYTF; d_call: TRBD1; clone_size: -; j_call: TRBJ1-2; v_call: TRBV10-3
cdr3_nt: TGTGCCAGCAGTTTATACTCACAGGGGACAAGTGAGACCCAGTACTTC; cdr3_aa: CASSLYSQGTSETQYF; d_call: TRBD1; clone_size: few; j_call: TRBJ2-5; v_call: TRBV28
cdr3_nt: TGTGCCAGCAGCTTGTCTAGCGGGGGGTCCTACAATGAGCAGTTCTTC; cdr3_aa: CASSLSSGGSYNEQFF; d_call: TRBD2; clone_size: -; j_call: TRBJ2-1; v_call: TRBV7-2
cdr3_nt: TGTGCCAGCTCACCAATCGGACAGTATGGCTACACCTTC; cdr3_aa: CASSPIGQYGYTF; d_call: -; clone_size: -; j_call: TRBJ1-2; v_call: TRBV18
cdr3_nt: TGTGCCAGCAGCTTGGCCGACGAGGGCGGCGAGCAGTACTTC; cdr3_aa: CASSLADEGGEQYF; d_call: -; clone_size: -; j_call: TRBJ2-7; v_call: TRBV5-4
cdr3_nt: TGTGCCAGCAGCGTACCGCTGGACTGGGACACCGGGGAGCTGTTTTTT; cdr3_aa: CASSVPLDWDTGELFF; d_call: -; clone_size: many; j_call: TRBJ2-2; v_call: TRBV5-5
cdr3_nt: TGTGCCATCAGTGAGGGAGGGTACAGGTCCTACGAGCAGTACTTC; cdr3_aa: CAISEGGYRSYEQYF; d_call: -; clone_size: few; j_call: TRBJ2-7; v_call: TRBV10-3
cdr3_nt: TGCGCCAGCAGCCAAGGACCGGGACGGCACTACGAGCAGTACTTC; cdr3_aa: CASSQGPGRHYEQYF; d_call: -; clone_size: many; j_call: TRBJ2-7; v_call: TRBV4-3
cdr3_nt: TGTGCCAGCAGTCGAGACAGGGCCGGCGCTGAAGCTTTCTTT; cdr3_aa: CASSRDRAGAEAFF; d_call: TRBD1; clone_size: -; j_call: TRBJ1-1; v_call: TRBV27
cdr3_nt: TGCGCCAGCAGTGAGTCCCCAGGCCCAATTTATGGCTACACCTTC; cdr3_aa: CASSESPGPIYGYTF; d_call: -; clone_size: -; j_call: TRBJ1-2; v_call: TRBV10-2
cdr3_nt: TGCAGCGTCCTTACAGAGCACTATGGCTACACCTTC; cdr3_aa: CSVLTEHYGYTF; d_call: -; clone_size: -; j_call: TRBJ1-2; v_call: TRBV29-1
cdr3_nt: TGCAGTGCCAGGGACAGCCTGAATGAAAAACTGTTTTTT; cdr3_aa: CSARDSLNEKLFF; d_call: TRBD1; clone_size: many; j_call: TRBJ1-4; v_call: TRBV20-1
cdr3_nt: TGTGCCAGCAGCTTAACGGGGGGAGACTCACCCCTCCACTTT; cdr3_aa: CASSLTGGDSPLHF; d_call: -; clone_size: many; j_call: TRBJ1-6; v_call: TRBV7-3
cdr3_nt: TGTGCCAGCAGAGACCGGGGGGCCCCCGAGCAGTACTTC; cdr3_aa: CASRDRGAPEQYF; d_call: -; clone_size: many; j_call: TRBJ2-7; v_call: TRBV7-2
cdr3_nt: TGTGCCAGCAGCTTAGGAGGGCCGCGGATTGGAGATACGCAGTATTTT; cdr3_aa: CASSLGGPRIGDTQYF; d_call: -; clone_size: -; j_call: TRBJ2-3; v_call: TRBV13
cdr3_nt: TGTGCCAGCAGTCCGCAGGGGAAACGATCACCCCTCCACTTT; cdr3_aa: CASSPQGKRSPLHF; d_call: -; clone_size: few; j_call: TRBJ1-6; v_call: TRBV12-3/TRBV12-4
cdr3_nt: TGCGCCAGCAGCTTGACCGGACAGAGTACAGATACGCAGTATTTT; cdr3_aa: CASSLTGQSTDTQYF; d_call: -; clone_size: -; j_call: TRBJ2-3; v_call: TRBV5-1
cdr3_nt: TGTGCCAGCAGTTACCGGCAGTACAATGAGCAGTTCTTC; cdr3_aa: CASSYRQYNEQFF; d_call: -; clone_size: -; j_call: TRBJ2-1; v_call: TRBV6-6